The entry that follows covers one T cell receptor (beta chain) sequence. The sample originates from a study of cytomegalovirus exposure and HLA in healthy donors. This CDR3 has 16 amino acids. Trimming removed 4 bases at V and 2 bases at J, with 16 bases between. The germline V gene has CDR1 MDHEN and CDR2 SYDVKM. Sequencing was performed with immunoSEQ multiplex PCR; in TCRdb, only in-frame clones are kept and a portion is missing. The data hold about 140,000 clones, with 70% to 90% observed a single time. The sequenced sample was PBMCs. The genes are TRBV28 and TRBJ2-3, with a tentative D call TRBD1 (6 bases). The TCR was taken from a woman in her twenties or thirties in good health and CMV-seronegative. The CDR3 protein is CASSSLRGSTTDTQYF. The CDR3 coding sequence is TGTGCCAGCAGTTCCCTCAGGGGTTCCACCACAGATACGCAGTATTTT.